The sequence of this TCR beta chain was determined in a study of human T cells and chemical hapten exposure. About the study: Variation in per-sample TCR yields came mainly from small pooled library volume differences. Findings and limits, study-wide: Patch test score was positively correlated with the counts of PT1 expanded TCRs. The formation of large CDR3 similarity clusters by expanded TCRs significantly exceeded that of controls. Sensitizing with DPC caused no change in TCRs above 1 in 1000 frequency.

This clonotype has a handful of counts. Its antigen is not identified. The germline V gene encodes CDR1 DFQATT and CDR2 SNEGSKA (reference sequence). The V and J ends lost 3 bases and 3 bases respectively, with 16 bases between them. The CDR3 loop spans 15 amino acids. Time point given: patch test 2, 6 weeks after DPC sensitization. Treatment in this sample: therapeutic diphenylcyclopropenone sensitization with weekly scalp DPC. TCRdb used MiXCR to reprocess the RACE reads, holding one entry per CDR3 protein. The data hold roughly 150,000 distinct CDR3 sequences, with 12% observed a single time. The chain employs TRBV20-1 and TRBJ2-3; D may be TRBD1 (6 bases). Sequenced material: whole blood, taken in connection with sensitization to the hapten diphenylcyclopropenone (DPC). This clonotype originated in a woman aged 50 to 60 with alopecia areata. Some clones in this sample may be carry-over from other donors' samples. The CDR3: CSARATGSWTDTQYF. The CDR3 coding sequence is TGCAGTGCTAGGGCGACAGGTAGCTGGACAGATACGCAGTATTTT.